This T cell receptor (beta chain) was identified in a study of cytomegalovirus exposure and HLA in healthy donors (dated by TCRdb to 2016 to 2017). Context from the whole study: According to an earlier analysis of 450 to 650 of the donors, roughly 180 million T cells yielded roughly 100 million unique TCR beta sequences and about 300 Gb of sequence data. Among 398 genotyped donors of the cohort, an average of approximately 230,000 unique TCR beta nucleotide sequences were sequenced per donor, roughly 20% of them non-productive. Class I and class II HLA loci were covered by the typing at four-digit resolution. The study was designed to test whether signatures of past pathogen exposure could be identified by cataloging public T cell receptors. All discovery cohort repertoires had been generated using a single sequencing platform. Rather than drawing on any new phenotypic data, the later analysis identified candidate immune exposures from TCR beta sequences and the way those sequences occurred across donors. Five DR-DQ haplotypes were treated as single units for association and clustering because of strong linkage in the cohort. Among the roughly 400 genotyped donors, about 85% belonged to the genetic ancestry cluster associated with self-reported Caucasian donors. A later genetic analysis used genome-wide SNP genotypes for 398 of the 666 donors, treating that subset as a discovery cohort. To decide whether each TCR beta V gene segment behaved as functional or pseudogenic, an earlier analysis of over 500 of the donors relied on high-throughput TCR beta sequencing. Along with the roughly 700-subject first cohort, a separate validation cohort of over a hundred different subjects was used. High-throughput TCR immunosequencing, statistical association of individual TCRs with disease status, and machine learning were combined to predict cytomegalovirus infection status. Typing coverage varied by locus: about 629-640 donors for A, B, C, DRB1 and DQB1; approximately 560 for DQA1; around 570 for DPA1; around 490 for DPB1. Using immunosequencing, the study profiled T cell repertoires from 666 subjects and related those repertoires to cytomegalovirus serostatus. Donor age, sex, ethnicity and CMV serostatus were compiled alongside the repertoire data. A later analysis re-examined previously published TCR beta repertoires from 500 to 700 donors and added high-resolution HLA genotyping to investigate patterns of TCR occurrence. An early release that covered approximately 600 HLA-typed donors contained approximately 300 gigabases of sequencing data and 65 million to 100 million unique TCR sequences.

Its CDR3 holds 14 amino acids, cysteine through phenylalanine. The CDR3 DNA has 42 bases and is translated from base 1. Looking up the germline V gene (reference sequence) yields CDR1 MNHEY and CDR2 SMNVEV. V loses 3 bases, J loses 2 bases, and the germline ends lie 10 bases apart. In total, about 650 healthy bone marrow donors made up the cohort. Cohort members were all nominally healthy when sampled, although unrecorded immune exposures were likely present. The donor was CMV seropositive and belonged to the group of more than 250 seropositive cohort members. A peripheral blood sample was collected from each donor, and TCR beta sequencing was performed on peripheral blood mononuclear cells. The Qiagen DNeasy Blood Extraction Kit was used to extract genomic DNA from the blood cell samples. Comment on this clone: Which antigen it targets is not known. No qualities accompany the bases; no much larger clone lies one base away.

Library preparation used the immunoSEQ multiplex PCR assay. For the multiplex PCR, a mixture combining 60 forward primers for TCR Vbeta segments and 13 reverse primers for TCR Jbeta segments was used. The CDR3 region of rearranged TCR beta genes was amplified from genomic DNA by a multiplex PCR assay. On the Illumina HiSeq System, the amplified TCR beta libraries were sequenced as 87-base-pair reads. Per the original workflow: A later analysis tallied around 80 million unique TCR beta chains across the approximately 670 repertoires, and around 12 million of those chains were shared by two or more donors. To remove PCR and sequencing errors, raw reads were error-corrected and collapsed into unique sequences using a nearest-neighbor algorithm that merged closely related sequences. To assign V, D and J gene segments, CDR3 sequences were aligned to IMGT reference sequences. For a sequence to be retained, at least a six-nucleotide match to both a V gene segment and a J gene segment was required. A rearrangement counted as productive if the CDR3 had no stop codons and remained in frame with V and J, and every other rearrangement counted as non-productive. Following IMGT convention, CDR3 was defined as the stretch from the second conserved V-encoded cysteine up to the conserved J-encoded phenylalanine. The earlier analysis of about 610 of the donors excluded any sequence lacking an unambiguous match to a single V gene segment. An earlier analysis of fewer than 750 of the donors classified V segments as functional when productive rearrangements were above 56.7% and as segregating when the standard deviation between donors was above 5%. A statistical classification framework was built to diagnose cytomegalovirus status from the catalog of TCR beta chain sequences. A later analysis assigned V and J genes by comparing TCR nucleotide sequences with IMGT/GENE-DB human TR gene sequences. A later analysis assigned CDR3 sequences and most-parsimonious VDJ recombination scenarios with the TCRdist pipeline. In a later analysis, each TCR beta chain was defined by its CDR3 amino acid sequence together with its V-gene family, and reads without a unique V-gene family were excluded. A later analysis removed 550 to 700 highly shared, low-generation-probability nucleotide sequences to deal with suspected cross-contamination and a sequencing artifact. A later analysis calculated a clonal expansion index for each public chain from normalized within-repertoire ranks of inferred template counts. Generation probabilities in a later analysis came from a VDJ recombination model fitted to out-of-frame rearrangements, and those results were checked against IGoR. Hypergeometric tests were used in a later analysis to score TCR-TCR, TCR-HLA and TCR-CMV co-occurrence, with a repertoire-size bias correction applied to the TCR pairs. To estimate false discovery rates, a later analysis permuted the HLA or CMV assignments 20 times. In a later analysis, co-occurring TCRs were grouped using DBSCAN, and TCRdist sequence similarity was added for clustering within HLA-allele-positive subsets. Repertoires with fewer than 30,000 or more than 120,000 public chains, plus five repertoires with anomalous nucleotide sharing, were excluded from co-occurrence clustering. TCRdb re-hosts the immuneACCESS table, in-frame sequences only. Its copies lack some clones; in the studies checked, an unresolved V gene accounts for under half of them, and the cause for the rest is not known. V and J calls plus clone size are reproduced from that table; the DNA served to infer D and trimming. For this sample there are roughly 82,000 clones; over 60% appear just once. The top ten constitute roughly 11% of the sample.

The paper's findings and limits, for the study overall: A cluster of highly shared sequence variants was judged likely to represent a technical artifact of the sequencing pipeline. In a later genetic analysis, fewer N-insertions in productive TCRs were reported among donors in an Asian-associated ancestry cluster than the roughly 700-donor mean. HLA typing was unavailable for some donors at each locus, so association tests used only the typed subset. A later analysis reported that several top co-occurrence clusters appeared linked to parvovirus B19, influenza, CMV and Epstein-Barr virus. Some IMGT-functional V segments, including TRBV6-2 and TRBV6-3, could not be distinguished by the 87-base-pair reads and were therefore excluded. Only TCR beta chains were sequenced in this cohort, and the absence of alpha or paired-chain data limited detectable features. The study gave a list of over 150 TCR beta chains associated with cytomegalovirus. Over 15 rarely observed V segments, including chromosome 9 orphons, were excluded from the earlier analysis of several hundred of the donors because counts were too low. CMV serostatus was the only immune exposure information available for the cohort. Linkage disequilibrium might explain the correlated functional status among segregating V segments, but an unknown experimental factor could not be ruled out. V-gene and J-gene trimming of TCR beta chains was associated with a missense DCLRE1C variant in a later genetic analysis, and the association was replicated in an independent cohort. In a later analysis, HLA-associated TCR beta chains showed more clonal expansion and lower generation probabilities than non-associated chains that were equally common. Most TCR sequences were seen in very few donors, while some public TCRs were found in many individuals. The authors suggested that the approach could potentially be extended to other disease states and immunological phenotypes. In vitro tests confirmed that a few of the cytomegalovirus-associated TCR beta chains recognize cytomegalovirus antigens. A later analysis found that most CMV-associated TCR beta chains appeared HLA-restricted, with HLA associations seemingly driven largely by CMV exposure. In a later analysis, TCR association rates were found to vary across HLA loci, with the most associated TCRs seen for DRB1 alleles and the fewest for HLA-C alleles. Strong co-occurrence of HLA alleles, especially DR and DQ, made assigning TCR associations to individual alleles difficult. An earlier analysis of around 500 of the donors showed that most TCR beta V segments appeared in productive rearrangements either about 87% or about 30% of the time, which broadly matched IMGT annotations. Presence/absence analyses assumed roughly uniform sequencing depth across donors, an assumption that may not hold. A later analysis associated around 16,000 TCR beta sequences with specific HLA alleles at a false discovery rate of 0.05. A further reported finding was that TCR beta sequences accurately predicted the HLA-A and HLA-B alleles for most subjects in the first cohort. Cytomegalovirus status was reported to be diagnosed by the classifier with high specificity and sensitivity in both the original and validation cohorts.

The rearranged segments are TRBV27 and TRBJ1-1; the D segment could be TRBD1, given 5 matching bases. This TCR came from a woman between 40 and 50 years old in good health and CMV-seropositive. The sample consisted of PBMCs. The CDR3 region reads CASSFGGVNTEAFF. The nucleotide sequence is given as TGTGCCAGCAGTTTTGGGGGGGTCAACACTGAAGCTTTCTTT.